The sequence of this T cell receptor (beta chain) was determined in a study of T cell responses to AZD1222 COVID-19 vaccine. General observations from the study: A mostly white British donor set with more females was recruited, and clonal diversity was possibly underestimated.

CDR3 length equals 18 residues. From germline, CDR1 is KGHDR and CDR2 SFDVKD. About this clone itself: Its antigen is not known. At one of its ends the junction is not consistent with the germline gene, which may arise from a read error.

Assay: immunoSEQ multiplex PCR; the TCRdb copy retains only in-frame clones and omits some. The table records about 100,000 clones, around nine tenths of them present only once. This chain connects TRBV24-1 to TRBJ2-1; 13 positions agree with TRBD2. The sequenced sample was peripheral blood, obtained 28 days after the second AZD1222 dose. The clonotype originates from an adult who received the AZD1222 COVID-19 vaccine. Here the CDR3 DNA reads TGTGCCACCAGTGATTTGCGGACTAGCGGGAGAGCCTACGATGAGCAGTTCTTC. As protein: CATSDLRTSGRAYDEQFF.